The source of this T cell receptor beta chain is a study of OX40 agonist ivuxolimab in advanced cancers. The germline V and J ends were trimmed by 6 bases and 4 bases, with 12 bases remaining between them. Germline assignment: CDR1 LNHDA and CDR2 SQIVND (reference sequence). This CDR3 contains 13 residues. Method: immunoSEQ multiplex PCR; TCRdb's copy keeps in-frame clones and lacks some. The sample records around 41,000 clones, 85% to 90% being singletons. The clonotype comes from an adult with an advanced solid tumor such as melanoma, head and neck, liver or kidney cancer. V and J are TRBV19 and TRBJ2-5; D is unclear. The material sequenced was CD4+ or CD8+ T cells sorted from blood, taken in a trial of the OX40 agonist ivuxolimab. CDR3: CASRKDGGETQYF. The CDR3 DNA reads TGTGCCAGTAGAAAAGATGGTGGAGAGACCCAGTACTTC.